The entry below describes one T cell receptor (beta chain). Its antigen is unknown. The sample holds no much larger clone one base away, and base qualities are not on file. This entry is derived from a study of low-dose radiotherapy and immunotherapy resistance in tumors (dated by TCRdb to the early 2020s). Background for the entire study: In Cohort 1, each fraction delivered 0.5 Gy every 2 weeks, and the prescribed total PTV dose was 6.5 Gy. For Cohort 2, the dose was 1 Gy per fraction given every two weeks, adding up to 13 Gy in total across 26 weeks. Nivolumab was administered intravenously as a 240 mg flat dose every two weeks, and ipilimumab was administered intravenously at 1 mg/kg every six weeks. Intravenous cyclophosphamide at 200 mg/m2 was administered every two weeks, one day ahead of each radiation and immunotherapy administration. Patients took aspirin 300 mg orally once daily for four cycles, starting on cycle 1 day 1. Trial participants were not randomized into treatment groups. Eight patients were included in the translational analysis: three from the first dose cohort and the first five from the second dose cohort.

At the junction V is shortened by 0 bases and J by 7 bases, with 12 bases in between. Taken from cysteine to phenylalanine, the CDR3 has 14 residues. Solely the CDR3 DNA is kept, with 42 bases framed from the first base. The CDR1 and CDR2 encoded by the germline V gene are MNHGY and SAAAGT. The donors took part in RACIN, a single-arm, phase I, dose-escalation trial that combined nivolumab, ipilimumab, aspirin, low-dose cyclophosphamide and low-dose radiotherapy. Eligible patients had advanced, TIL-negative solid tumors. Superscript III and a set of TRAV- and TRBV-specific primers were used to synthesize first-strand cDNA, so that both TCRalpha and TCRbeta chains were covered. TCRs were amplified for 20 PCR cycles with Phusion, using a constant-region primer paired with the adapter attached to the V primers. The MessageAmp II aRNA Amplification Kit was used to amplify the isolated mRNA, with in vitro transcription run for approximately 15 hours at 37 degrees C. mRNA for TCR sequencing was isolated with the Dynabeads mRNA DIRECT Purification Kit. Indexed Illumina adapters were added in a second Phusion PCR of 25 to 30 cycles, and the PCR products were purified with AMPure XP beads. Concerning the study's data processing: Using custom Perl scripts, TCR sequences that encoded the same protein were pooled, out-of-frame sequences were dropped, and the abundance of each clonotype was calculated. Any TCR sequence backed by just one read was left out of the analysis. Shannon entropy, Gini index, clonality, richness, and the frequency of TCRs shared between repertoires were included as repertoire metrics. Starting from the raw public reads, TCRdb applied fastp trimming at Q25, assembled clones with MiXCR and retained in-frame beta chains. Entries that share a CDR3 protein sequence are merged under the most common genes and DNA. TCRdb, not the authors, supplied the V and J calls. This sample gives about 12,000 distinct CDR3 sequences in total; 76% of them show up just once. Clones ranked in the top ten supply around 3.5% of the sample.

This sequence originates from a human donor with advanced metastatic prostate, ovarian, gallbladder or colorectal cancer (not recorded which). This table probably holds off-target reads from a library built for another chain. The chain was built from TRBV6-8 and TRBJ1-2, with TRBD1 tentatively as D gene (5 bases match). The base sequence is TGTGCCAGCAGTTACTCAGGGCAGGGAGGTGGCTACACCTTC. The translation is CASSYSGQGGGYTF.